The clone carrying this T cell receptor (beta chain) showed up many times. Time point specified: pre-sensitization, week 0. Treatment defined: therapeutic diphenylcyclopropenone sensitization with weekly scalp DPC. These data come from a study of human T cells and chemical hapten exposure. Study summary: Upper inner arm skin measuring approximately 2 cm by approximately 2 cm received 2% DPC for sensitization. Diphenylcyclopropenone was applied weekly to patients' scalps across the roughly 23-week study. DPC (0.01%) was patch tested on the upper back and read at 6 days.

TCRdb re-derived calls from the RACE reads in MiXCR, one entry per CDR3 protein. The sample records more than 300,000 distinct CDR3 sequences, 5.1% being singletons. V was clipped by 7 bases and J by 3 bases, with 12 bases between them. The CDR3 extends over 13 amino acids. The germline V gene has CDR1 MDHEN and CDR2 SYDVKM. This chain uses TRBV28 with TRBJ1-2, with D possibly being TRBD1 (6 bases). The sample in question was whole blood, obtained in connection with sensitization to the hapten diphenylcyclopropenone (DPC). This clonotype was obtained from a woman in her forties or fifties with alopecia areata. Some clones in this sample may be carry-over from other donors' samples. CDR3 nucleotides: TGTGCCAGCACCGAAGGACAGTACTATGGCTACACCTTC. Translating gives CASTEGQYYGYTF.